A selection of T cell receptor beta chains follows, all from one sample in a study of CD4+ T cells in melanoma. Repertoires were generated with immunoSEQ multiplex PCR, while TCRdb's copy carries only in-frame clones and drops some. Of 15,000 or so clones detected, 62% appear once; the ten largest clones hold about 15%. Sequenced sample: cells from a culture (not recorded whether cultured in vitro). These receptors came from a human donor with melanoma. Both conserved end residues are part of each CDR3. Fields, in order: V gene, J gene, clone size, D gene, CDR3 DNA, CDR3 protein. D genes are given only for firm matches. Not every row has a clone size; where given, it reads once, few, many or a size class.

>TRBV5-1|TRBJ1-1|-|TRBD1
TGCGCCAGCAGCCCGTGGACAGGTGTGAACACTGAAGCTTTCTTT
CASSPWTGVNTEAFF
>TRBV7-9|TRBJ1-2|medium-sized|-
TGTGCCAGCAGCTCGAACAGGGTGGCGGGAACTAACTATGGCTACACCTTC
CASSSNRVAGTNYGYTF
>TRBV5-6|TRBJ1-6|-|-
TGTGCCAGCAGCCGACTCGACAGCCTCGGATCACCCCTCCACTTT
CASSRLDSLGSPLHF
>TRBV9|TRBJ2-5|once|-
TGTGCCAGCAGTGTTGACTCTAGGGAGACCCAGTACTTC
CASSVDSRETQYF
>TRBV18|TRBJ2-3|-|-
TGTGCCAGCTCACCAATGGTGGGAGGCACAGATACGCAGTATTTT
CASSPMVGGTDTQYF
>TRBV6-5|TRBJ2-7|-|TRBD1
TGTGCCAGCAGTGGGACAGGTTTGTACTTC
CASSGTGLYF
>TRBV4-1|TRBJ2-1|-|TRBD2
TGCGCCAGCAGCCCCCGACTAGCGGGGAAATACAATGAGCAGTTCTTC
CASSPRLAGKYNEQFF
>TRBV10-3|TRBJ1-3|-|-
TGTGCCATCAGTGAAGGTGAGACAGGCCTCTCTGGAAACACCATATATTTT
CAISEGETGLSGNTIYF
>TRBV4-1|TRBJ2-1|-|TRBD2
TGCGCCAGCAGCCAAGGACCTCTCGGGGGGGCGTACAATGAGCAGTTCTTC
CASSQGPLGGAYNEQFF
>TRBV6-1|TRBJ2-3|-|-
TGTGCCAGCAGTGAAGGGACTTTTACGAGAGATACGCAGTATTTT
CASSEGTFTRDTQYF
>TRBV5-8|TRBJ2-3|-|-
TGTGCCAGCAGGCTGACACTTTGGCAGGGTCGGACAGATACGCAGTATTTT
CASRLTLWQGRTDTQYF
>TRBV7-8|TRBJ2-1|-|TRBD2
TGTGCCAGCAGACCCAGCGGGGGGGCCTTCTATGAGCAGTTCTTC
CASRPSGGAFYEQFF
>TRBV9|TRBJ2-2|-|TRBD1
TGTGCCAGCAGCGGCAACAGGGGCGCGAACACCGGGGAGCTGTTTTTT
CASSGNRGANTGELFF
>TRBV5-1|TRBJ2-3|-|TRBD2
TGCGCCAGCAGCTTGACTAGCGGGTCTTTGGATACGCAGTATTTT
CASSLTSGSLDTQYF
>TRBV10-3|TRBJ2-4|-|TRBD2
TGTGCCATCAGTGAGTCGAAAGCGGGGACCGGGGACATTCAGTACTTC
CAISESKAGTGDIQYF
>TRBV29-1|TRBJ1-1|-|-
TGCAGCGTGGACGGACAAACGAACACTGAAGCTTTCTTT
CSVDGQTNTEAFF
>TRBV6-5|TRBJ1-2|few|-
TGTGCCAGCAGTTACTCGCGGGTTAACTATGGCTACACCTTC
CASSYSRVNYGYTF
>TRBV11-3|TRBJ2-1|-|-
TGTGCCAGCAGCTTAGGGCTAGGCAATGAGCAGTTCTTC
CASSLGLGNEQFF
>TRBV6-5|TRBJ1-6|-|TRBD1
TGTGCCAGCAGTTTAACAGGGGCCTCACCCCTCCACTTT
CASSLTGASPLHF
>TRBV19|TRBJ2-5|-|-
TGTGCCAGCAGAGACTTCGGAGAGACCCAGTACTTC
CASRDFGETQYF
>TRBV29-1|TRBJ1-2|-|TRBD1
TGCAGCGTTGAAGAGGACAGGGGTGGCGGCTACACCTTC
CSVEEDRGGGYTF
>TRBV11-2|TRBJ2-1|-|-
TGTGCCAGCAGCTCGGGACACCCAGGCAATGAGCAGTTCTTC
CASSSGHPGNEQFF
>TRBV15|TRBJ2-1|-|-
TGTGCCACCAGCAGAGACAGGGCCCTATACAATGAGCAGTTCTTC
CATSRDRALYNEQFF
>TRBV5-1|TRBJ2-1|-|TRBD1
TGCGCCAGCAGCACCGGGACAGGGACCTACAATGAGCAGTTCTTC
CASSTGTGTYNEQFF
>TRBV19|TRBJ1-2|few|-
TGTGCCAGTAGTAAAGACAGGCCGGGGAACTATGGCTACACCTTC
CASSKDRPGNYGYTF
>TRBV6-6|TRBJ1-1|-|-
TGTGCCAGCAGTTCGAGCGGCAGTCGCACTGAAGCTTTCTTT
CASSSSGSRTEAFF
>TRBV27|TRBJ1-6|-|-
TGTGCCAGCAGTTCTCAGGGGATGGGGAATTCACCCCTCCACTTT
CASSSQGMGNSPLHF
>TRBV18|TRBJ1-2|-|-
TGTGCCAGCTCACCGAACCCTGTTGGGGCCTCCTATGGCTACACCTTC
CASSPNPVGASYGYTF
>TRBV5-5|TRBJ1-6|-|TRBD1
TGTGCCAGCAGCTCACCAGGGGGGAATTCACCCCTCCACTTT
CASSSPGGNSPLHF